This T cell receptor (beta chain) was identified during a study of blood T cell repertoires in COVID-19 (dated by TCRdb to about 2020). In terms of the full investigation: The collaborator samples originated in the United States, Italy and Spain and spanned the acute and convalescent phases of COVID-19. The prospective study material was composed of cDNA or gDNA derived from T cells, B-cell-depleted T cells, or PBMCs. The dataset comprised deeply sampled blood TCRbeta repertoires from subjects exposed to, actively infected with, or recovered from COVID-19. The repertoires were made available in a free public database intended to serve as a resource for research on the immune response to SARS-CoV-2. The samples were drawn from the first 160 participants of the ongoing ImmuneRACE study and from over 950 subjects provided by 6 global collaborators. Sample metadata almost always included a de-identified subject ID, COVID-19 status, age in years and sex. Where HLA class I and class II types were available, the types were taken from metadata supplied by the sample provider, not from assay-based typing. Here is what the overall study found, with its caveats: How much clinical and demographic metadata was included differed by source and by participant, and the metadata was provided uncurated.

TCRbeta CDR3 regions were amplified from genomic DNA by means of the immunoSEQ Assay, a bias-controlled multiplex PCR. Processing in the source paper ran as follows. The number of nucleated cells in each sample was estimated from the amplification of reference gene primers within the assay. Sequence reads were collapsed and filtered to measure the absolute abundance of every unique TCRbeta CDR3 rearrangement. Productive Simpson clonality was computed per sample as the square root of Simpson's diversity index over productive rearrangements. The immuneACCESS repertoire file appears here via TCRdb, limited to in-frame rearrangements. These files lack a portion of the clones; in checked studies, under half of the deficit traces to unresolved V genes, and the cause of the others is not known. That table supplies the V and J calls and clone size; D and trimming were determined from the DNA. For this sample the table gives under 450,000 clones, of which roughly 87% were detected only once. The ten largest make up roughly 5.1% of the sample.

Participants in the prospective study were enrolled through a virtual design, were aged 18 to 89 years, and lived in approximately 25 United States geographic areas. In the prospective study, cohorts were assigned on the basis of participant-reported clinical history obtained from a screening survey and a study questionnaire. Recovered participants in ImmuneRACE Cohort 3 were defined by two consecutive negative NP/OP PCR tests, clearance by a healthcare professional, or resolution of symptoms. Each participant in the prospective study had whole blood, serum and a nasopharyngeal or oropharyngeal swab collected by mobile phlebotomists. Prospective study participants could optionally give additional blood draws and questionnaires over a roughly 2-month period. Prospective study blood samples were shipped either frozen or at room temperature before DNA extraction. Only a few counts were recorded for this clone. Its antigen target is currently unknown. The sample holds no much larger clone one base away, and base qualities are not on file.

The CDR3 measures 15 amino acids from cysteine to phenylalanine. Only CDR3 DNA is held: 45 bases, read in frame from base 1. For this chain, trimming is 5 bases at the V end and 4 bases at the J end, and the number of junction bases without a gene match is 3. CDR1 and CDR2 are read off the germline V gene as SGHNT and YENEEA. The sequence joins TRBV11-3 to TRBJ2-3; 13 bases in the middle match TRBD2. This sequence was found in a woman between 50 and 59 years old who had recovered from COVID-19. The sample comprised PBMCs or T cells enriched from blood (not recorded which). This receptor has the CDR3 CASSLGLAGSDTQYF. The nucleotide sequence is given as TGTGCCAGCAGCCTGGGACTAGCGGGATCAGATACGCAGTATTTT.